This is a list of T cell receptor beta chains from one sample in a study of OX40 agonist ivuxolimab in advanced cancers. TCRdb's table, derived via immunoSEQ multiplex PCR, lists solely in-frame clones and lacks some. This sample has about 73,000 clones, with 80% to 90% found just once. The sequences come from CD4+ or CD8+ T cells sorted from blood, collected in a trial of the OX40 agonist ivuxolimab. Source of these receptors: an adult with an advanced solid tumor such as melanoma, head and neck, liver or kidney cancer. Each CDR3 is given with its conserved first and last residue. The order of the fields is V gene, J gene, D gene, clone size, CDR3 DNA, CDR3 protein. A D gene is named only where the DNA matches it firmly. A row's size may be missing; if present it is once, few, many or a size class.

>TRBV11-2|TRBJ1-3|-|few
TGTGCCAGCATTGATAGGTACTCTGGAAACACCATATATTTT
CASIDRYSGNTIYF
>TRBV11-2|TRBJ2-1|TRBD2|-
TGTGCCAGCACCCCGGGACTAGCGGCCTACAATGAGCAGTTCTTC
CASTPGLAAYNEQFF
>TRBV19|TRBJ1-3|-|-
TGTGCCAGTAGGGGTCCTGGAAACACCATATATTTT
CASRGPGNTIYF
>TRBV10-1|TRBJ2-2|-|once
TGCGCCAGCAGAAAGGGACTCCTCGACGGGGAGCTGTTTTTT
CASRKGLLDGELFF
>TRBV11-3|TRBJ2-5|TRBD1|-
TGTGCCAGCAGCCCGGGACAGAGCCTCGGGGAGACCCAGTACTTC
CASSPGQSLGETQYF
>TRBV19|TRBJ2-2|TRBD2|-
TGTGCCAGTAGTCCCCGGGGAGCGGGAGGGTTCGCGAACACCGGGGAGCTGTTTTTT
CASSPRGAGGFANTGELFF
>TRBV2|TRBJ1-1|-|few
TGTGCCAGCAGTGAAGTTGGCCGCCTGAACACTGAAGCTTTCTTT
CASSEVGRLNTEAFF
>TRBV5-1|TRBJ2-3|-|-
TGCGCCAGCAGCTTGGAAGCGGGCAGCACAGATACGCAGTATTTT
CASSLEAGSTDTQYF
>TRBV7-3|TRBJ2-1|TRBD2|-
TGTGCCAGCAGTTTACTAGCGGGAGGTAATGAGCAGTTCTTC
CASSLLAGGNEQFF
>TRBV2|TRBJ1-5|-|-
TGTGCCAGCAGTGAACGGGCAGCTTATAGCAATCAGCCCCAGCATTTT
CASSERAAYSNQPQHF
>TRBV10-3|TRBJ1-2|TRBD1|-
TGTGCCATCAGTGAGTCGATCACAGGGGGCGGTTATGGCTACACCTTC
CAISESITGGGYGYTF
>TRBV6-6|TRBJ2-7|TRBD2|once
TGTGCCAGCAGTACTGGGGGGAGGGTTTCCGAGCAGTACTTC
CASSTGGRVSEQYF
>TRBV7-9|TRBJ2-5|TRBD1|-
TGTGCCAGCAGCCTCCAGGGGGCGAGGACCCAGTACTTC
CASSLQGARTQYF
>TRBV29-1|TRBJ1-2|-|-
TGCAGCGTTGAAGATCGGTACATTTTTGGCTACACCTTC
CSVEDRYIFGYTF
>TRBV5-4|TRBJ2-6|-|-
TGTGCCAGCAGCTTATTATTGCGATCTGGGGCCAACGTCCTGACTTTC
CASSLLLRSGANVLTF
>TRBV27|TRBJ2-7|-|-
TGTGCCAGCAGTCTAGATAGCGGAAACGCCTACGAGCAGTACTTC
CASSLDSGNAYEQYF
>TRBV7-9|TRBJ1-1|-|-
TGTGCCAGCAGCTCTAAGACGGAGGCCCTCGGGGAAGCTTTCTTT
CASSSKTEALGEAFF
>TRBV15|TRBJ1-2|-|-
TGTGCCACCAGCAGAGGGGAGGGGCTCCAGTCCTATGGCTACACCTTC
CATSRGEGLQSYGYTF
>TRBV14|TRBJ1-1|-|once
TGTGCCAGCAGCCGGAGTAACACTGAAGCTTTCTTT
CASSRSNTEAFF
>TRBV5-8|TRBJ2-3|-|-
TGTGCCAGCAGCTTGTTTGCGGGAACCCGCACAGATACGCAGTATTTT
CASSLFAGTRTDTQYF
>TRBV18|TRBJ2-1|-|-
TGTGCCAGCTCACCTAACAATGAGCAGTTCTTC
CASSPNNEQFF
>TRBV6-1|TRBJ2-3|-|-
TGTGCCAGCAGTGAGTCGGGGGCAAGCACAGATACGCAGTATTTT
CASSESGASTDTQYF
>TRBV9|TRBJ2-3|-|-
TGTGCCAGCAGCGCCACCCCCGCGGGCACAGATACGCAGTATTTT
CASSATPAGTDTQYF
>TRBV29-1|TRBJ2-5|-|-
TGCGTCGGTACGTTAGGGGAGACCCAGTACTTC
CVGTLGETQYF
>TRBV19|TRBJ2-1|TRBD2|-
TGTGCCAGTGCCCCGCTAGCGGGAGGGCCTGGTGAGCAGTTCTTC
CASAPLAGGPGEQFF
>TRBV15|TRBJ1-5|TRBD1|-
TGTGCCACCAGCAGAGATCGTCCAGGGGGCGGCAATCAGCCCCAGCATTTT
CATSRDRPGGGNQPQHF
>TRBV6-5|TRBJ2-7|TRBD2|-
TGTGCCAGCGGGACGGGGACTAGGTACGACGAGCAGTACTTC
CASGTGTRYDEQYF
>TRBV6-1|TRBJ2-3|-|-
TGTGCCAGCAGTGAAGCATCTCTCAGCACAGATACGCAGTATTTT
CASSEASLSTDTQYF
>TRBV6-6|TRBJ1-2|-|-
TGTGCCAGCAGTTACCAGGGATCTAATGGCTACACCTTC
CASSYQGSNGYTF
>TRBV6-5|TRBJ2-3|-|-
TGTGCCAGCAGTTACTTTAGGAGGACAGATACGCAGTATTTT
CASSYFRRTDTQYF
>TRBV5-1|TRBJ1-5|-|-
TGCGCCAGCAGCTTGGATGGGGTGAGCAATCAGCCCCAGCATTTT
CASSLDGVSNQPQHF
>TRBV4-2|TRBJ2-1|-|-
TGTGCCAGCAGCCAAGGTTCCAGCGGAGGTAGTAATGAGCAGTTCTTC
CASSQGSSGGSNEQFF
>TRBV6-1|TRBJ1-5|-|-
TGTGCCAGCAGTTCAGGGTTTGGAAATCAGCCCCAGCATTTT
CASSSGFGNQPQHF
>TRBV10-1|TRBJ2-1|-|once
TGCGCCAGCAGTGAGTCTAGAGCGAGCTCCTACAATGAGCAGTTCTTC
CASSESRASSYNEQFF
>TRBV11-3|TRBJ2-2|TRBD2|-
TGTGCCAGCAGCTTGAGTCTAGCGGGGAACACCGGGGAGCTGTTTTTT
CASSLSLAGNTGELFF
>TRBV11-2|TRBJ2-7|-|-
TGTGCCAGCAGCTTAGATGTTCCGGGGGCGGGCTACGAGCAGTACTTC
CASSLDVPGAGYEQYF
>TRBV11-3|TRBJ2-1|TRBD1|-
TGTGCCAGCAGCTCCGGGACAGGGACTTCCTTGGGGAATGAGCAGTTCTTC
CASSSGTGTSLGNEQFF
>TRBV5-1|TRBJ2-5|-|-
TGCGCCAGCAACCCATTCGGACGTGTCCCTGGGGAGACCCAGTACTTC
CASNPFGRVPGETQYF
>TRBV2|TRBJ2-7|-|-
TGTGCCACCGGGAGACGGGGATCCGAGCAGTACTTC
CATGRRGSEQYF
>TRBV7-3|TRBJ2-2|TRBD2|-
TGTGCCAGCAGCCAGACTAGCGGGAGGGGTACCGGGGAGCTGTTTTTT
CASSQTSGRGTGELFF
>TRBV11-2|TRBJ2-3|-|-
TGTGCCAGCAGGCGCCTGGGGTTTAGCACAGATACGCAGTATTTT
CASRRLGFSTDTQYF
>TRBV2|TRBJ1-4|-|few
TGTGCCAGCAGTGCCAGGCTTAATGAAAAACTGTTTTTT
CASSARLNEKLFF
>TRBV11-1|TRBJ2-3|-|-
TGTGCCAGCAGCTCCCGGGCCCCTAACACAGATACGCAGTATTTT
CASSSRAPNTDTQYF
>TRBV10-3|TRBJ2-7|TRBD2|-
TGTGCCACCGCTAGTAGCGGGAGTATGTACGAGCAGTACTTC
CATASSGSMYEQYF
>TRBV15|TRBJ2-3|-|-
TGTGCCACCAGCAGAGATCGAGGGGTGGATACGCAGTATTTT
CATSRDRGVDTQYF
>TRBV25-1|TRBJ1-2|-|-
TGTGCCAGCAGTGACCTGGGCCCTGGCTATGGCTACACCTTC
CASSDLGPGYGYTF
>TRBV5-1|TRBJ2-7|TRBD1|-
TGCGCCAGCAGCTTCGGACAGGGGGTTGGGTACGAGCAGTACTTC
CASSFGQGVGYEQYF
>TRBV4-1|TRBJ1-2|TRBD1|-
TGCGCCAGCAGCCAAGAAGGAACAGGGGGCTATGGCTACACCTTC
CASSQEGTGGYGYTF
>TRBV4-1|TRBJ1-5|-|-
TGCGCCAGCAGCCAAGAACCTGACCAGCCCCAGCATTTT
CASSQEPDQPQHF
>TRBV4-2|TRBJ1-5|-|few
TGTGCCAGCAGCCAAGATTTTCCAGTGTATCAGCCCCAGCATTTT
CASSQDFPVYQPQHF
>TRBV5-1|TRBJ1-2|-|-
TGCGCCAGCAGCCCCACGGCCTCAAACTATGGCTACACCTTC
CASSPTASNYGYTF